Given below is one T cell receptor (beta chain) in context. The antigen is unknown. The data were produced by immunoSEQ multiplex PCR, yet TCRdb's version contains in-frame clones alone and is incomplete. The table has fewer than 35,000 clones, around nine tenths seen once. Sample time point: cycle 4 day 1 (C4D1), after more than five weeks of nivolumab. Brentuximab vedotin exposure varied among the patients, all of whom had relapsed after autologous stem cell transplantation. Thawed PBMCs underwent magnetic negative selection to yield purified CD4+ T cells. The data stem from a study of PD-1 blockade in classical Hodgkin lymphoma. The CDR3 runs to 15 residues. Trimming took 4 bases from V and 11 from J, leaving 23 bases between them. Germline lookup yields CDR1 MGHDK and CDR2 SYGVNS. Study outcomes and limitations: There was a significant rise in CD4+ TCR diversity by C4D1, with no such rise for CD8+.

V gene TRBV25-1 combines with J gene TRBJ1-1; no clear D gene. The TCR originated in a human donor with classical Hodgkin lymphoma. Material: CD4+ T cells from blood, obtained before the fourth cycle of nivolumab. The CDR3 nucleotides read TGTGCCAGCAGTGTCGGGTCCGGGAGTCAAGGACGGGCTTTCTTT. It codes for CASSVGSGSQGRAFF. Supplemented by reference TRBV25-1 and TRBJ1-1, the full variable domain reads EADIYQTPRYLVIGTGKKITLECSQTMGHDKMYWYQQDPGMELHLIHYSYGVNSTEKGDLSSESTVSRIRTEHFPLTLESARPSHTSQYLCASSVGSGSQGRAFFGQGTRLTVV.